One and the same sample provided the 16 T cell receptor beta chains below, sequenced in a study of shared clonotypes between healthy human individuals. Here immunoSEQ multiplex PCR was the method, and the copy in TCRdb shows in-frame clones only, minus some. The sample lists some 1.5 million clones; 95% to 97% were seen once. Material for sequencing was naive CD4+ T cells sorted from blood. Subset here: CD45RA+ positively selected. These receptors were taken from a man aged 30 to 39 in good health.

The rearrangement joins TRBV4-3 to TRBJ2-7; 8 bases agree with TRBD2. The CDR3 extends over 15 amino acids. J was trimmed by 2 bases and V by 2 bases; bases with no gene match: 5. Germline loops: CDR1 LGHNA, CDR2 YSLEER. The CDR3 region is CASSQFTGGPYEQYF. CDR3 DNA sequence: TGCGCCAGCAGCCAATTTACGGGAGGGCCCTACGAGCAGTACTTC.

V usage is TRBV9 and J usage is TRBJ2-3; no definite D call. The CDR3 runs 14 residues. The V gene lost 0 bases and the J gene lost 2 bases, with 7 bases spanning the gap. The V gene's germline CDR1 is SGDLS and CDR2 YYNGEE. The CDR3, as DNA: TGTGCCAGCAGCGTAGAGATCCTCACAGATACGCAGTATTTT. Encoded protein: CASSVEILTDTQYF.

This chain connects TRBV5-1 to TRBJ2-7; D gene uncertain. Trimming shortened V by 5 bases and J by 0 bases, and 12 bases separated the two germline ends. Germline-derived CDR1 and CDR2 are SGHRS and YFSETQ. The CDR3 has 14 residues. CDR3 bases: TGCGCCAGCAGTTCGGCAGGACCCTCCTACGAGCAGTACTTC. Amino acids: CASSSAGPSYEQYF.

This clone was seen a single time. J is TRBJ1-3 and V is TRBV11-2; D gene uncertain. The CDR3 is 12 amino acids. Germline CDR1 is SGHAT and CDR2 is FQNNGV. The germline V and J ends were trimmed by 7 bases and 0 bases, with 4 bases remaining between them. CDR3 protein: CASKGSGNTIYF. The CDR3 DNA is TGTGCCAGCAAGGGCTCTGGAAACACCATATATTTT.

V and J are TRBV9 and TRBJ2-3; 9 nucleotides agree with TRBD2. Germline loops: CDR1 SGDLS, CDR2 YYNGEE. The CDR3 has 16 residues. V shed 0 bases and J 4 bases; nucleotides not matched to a gene: 6. CDR3 amino acids: CASSVGGSGRSDTQYF. In nucleotides, the CDR3 is TGTGCCAGCAGCGTAGGTGGTAGCGGGAGATCAGATACGCAGTATTTT.

V usage is TRBV5-5 and J usage is TRBJ1-1; weak D call: TRBD1 (5 bases). CDR3 length equals 15 residues. Germline CDR1 is SGHKS and CDR2 is YYEKEE (reference sequence). V lost 1 base and J lost 4, with 14 bases in between. The CDR3 DNA follows: TGTGCCAGCAGCTTGATGGCCCAGGGAGGCACTGAAGCTTTCTTT. This gives the protein CASSLMAQGGTEAFF.

This chain connects TRBV9 to TRBJ2-3; unclear D gene. V shed 4 bases and J shed 6 bases, with 9 bases lying between them. Germline assignment: CDR1 SGDLS and CDR2 YYNGEE. The CDR3 sequence is 12 residues long. CDR3 bases: TGTGCCAGCAGCCATAGACCGGATACGCAGTATTTT. Amino acids: CASSHRPDTQYF.

This clone has only one observation. Distinct nucleotide sequences in the sample also encode this CDR3. The chain employs TRBV11-2 and TRBJ2-2; the D is unclear. Germline CDR1 and CDR2: SGHAT and FQNNGV. V lost 6 bases and J lost 1, with 3 bases in between. The CDR3 length is 12 residues. CDR3 protein: CASRENTGELFF. Written as DNA, the CDR3 is TGTGCCAGCAGGGAGAACACCGGGGAGCTGTTTTTT.

This clone is a singleton in its sample. The chain employs TRBV5-1 and TRBJ2-7; TRBD2 matches 8 bases. Trimming took 4 bases from V and 5 from J; bases not matched to a gene: 11. Germline loops: CDR1 SGHRS, CDR2 YFSETQ. CDR3 size: 15 residues. CDR3 amino acids: CASSPAASGLHEQYF. CDR3 sequence (DNA): TGCGCCAGCAGCCCGGCGGCTAGCGGGCTCCACGAGCAGTACTTC.

The rearrangement links TRBV5-1 to TRBJ2-7; 9 bases map to TRBD1. V gave up 2 bases and J gave up 0 bases; unmatched junction bases: 3. CDR1 SGHRS and CDR2 YFSETQ come from the germline V gene. CDR3 length: 15 residues. CDR3 residues: CASSFTGGLSYEQYF. The CDR3 DNA is TGCGCCAGCAGCTTTACAGGGGGCCTCTCCTACGAGCAGTACTTC.

This chain connects TRBV7-9 to TRBJ2-1; no reliable D call. In germline, CDR1 is SEHNR, CDR2 FQNEAQ (reference sequence). V lost 1 base, J lost 9 bases, and 4 bases lay in between. This CDR3 region has 11 residues. The DNA of the CDR3 is TGTGCCAGCAGCTTAGTCTCTGAGCAGTTCTTC. This gives the protein CASSLVSEQFF.

The chain joins TRBV5-1 to TRBJ2-7; possible D gene TRBD1, 6 bases. The CDR3 is 17 residues long. The germline CDR1 and CDR2 sequences are SGHRS and YFSETQ. V was trimmed by 4 bases and J by 2 bases, leaving 22 bases between them. The CDR3 loop reads CASSKEPGQISTYEQYF. In nucleotides, the CDR3 is TGCGCCAGCAGCAAAGAACCCGGACAGATTTCAACCTACGAGCAGTACTTC.

The chain is built from TRBV4-3 and TRBJ1-2; D might be TRBD1 (6 bases). Germline V CDR1 and CDR2: LGHNA, YSLEER. The CDR3 totals 16 residues. V lost 5 bases to trimming and J lost 3 bases, with 19 bases between them. CDR3 loop: CASSKGEPLIDYGYTF. The CDR3 DNA follows: TGCGCCAGCAGCAAGGGGGAACCACTAATAGACTATGGCTACACCTTC.

The rearrangement links TRBV7-9 to TRBJ2-2; the D is unclear. Trimming took off 0 bases at V and 3 bases at J, with 11 bases between the two ends. Per the germline V gene, CDR1 is SEHNR and CDR2 is FQNEAQ (reference sequence). CDR3 length equals 16 residues. In nucleotides, the CDR3 is TGTGCCAGCAGCTTAGCGCGATTGGATTACACCGGGGAGCTGTTTTTT. Its protein is CASSLARLDYTGELFF.

CDR3 bases: TGCGCCAGCAGCGCGCTGGGACAGGGAGAAGCTTTCTTT. It specifies CASSALGQGEAFF. The chain links TRBV5-1 to TRBJ1-1; 9 bases match TRBD1. This CDR3 spans 13 amino acids. CDR1 SGHRS and CDR2 YFSETQ come from the germline V gene. The J segment lost 8 bases and the V segment lost 4 bases, leaving 6 bases of the junction unmatched.

Worth noting for this clone: The same CDR3 arises from other DNA sequences in this sample as well. The chain recombines TRBV7-2 with TRBJ1-1; no reliable D call. The V and J ends lost 2 bases and 5 bases respectively, with 9 bases between them. This CDR3 spans 13 amino acids. CDR1 SGHTA and CDR2 FQGNSA come from the germline V gene. In DNA form, the CDR3 reads TGTGCCAGCAGCTTAAAGGGTCGGACTGAAGCTTTCTTT. Protein: CASSLKGRTEAFF.